The clone carrying this T cell receptor (beta chain) was observed at least ten times. The antigen is not known. A universal primer site and UMIs were added as TCR cDNA was made by 5'RACE template switching. TCRdb fed the 5' RACE reads into MiXCR, producing one record per CDR3 protein. The sample holds about 220,000 distinct CDR3 sequences, less than 3.5% seen once. This entry belongs to a study of T cells after yellow fever vaccination. V shed 4 bases and J shed 3 bases, with 13 bases lying between them. The CDR3 is 15 amino acids. From germline, CDR1 is SGHKS and CDR2 YYEKEE (reference sequence). Study-wide findings and caveats: The study re-detected most primary-vaccination clones after the booster (approximately 96% CD4, roughly 88% CD8). The study noted that FACS-sorted repertoires could contain abundant clonotypes contaminating from the bulk population. Peaking faster, on day 5 versus 15, the secondary response was nonetheless weaker.

The chain is built from TRBV5-5 and TRBJ2-2, with D possibly called TRBD1 or TRBD2 (6 bases each). This clonotype was obtained from a man aged 18 to 30 who received the YFV17D yellow fever vaccine. The sequencing used CD4+ T cells sorted from PBMCs, collected 10 days after the yellow fever booster vaccination. The CDR3 nucleotides are TGTGCCAGCAGCCTGGGGGGACAACACACCGGGGAGCTGTTTTTT. Encoded protein: CASSLGGQHTGELFF.